This TCR beta chain comes out of a study of shared clonotypes between healthy human individuals. Sequencing was performed with immunoSEQ multiplex PCR; in TCRdb, only in-frame clones are kept and a portion is missing. The table lists roughly 490,000 clones, over 65% of them singletons. Genomic DNA of unsorted samples came from 90 million to 95 million PBMCs. Trimming removed 9 bases from V and 1 base from J; junction bases left unmatched: 6. The length of the CDR3 is 14 residues. Germline V gene data show CDR1 as LNHDA and CDR2 as SQIVND (reference sequence). The clonotype was recovered from a woman in her 40s in good health. Some clones in this sample may be carry-over from other donors' samples. Sequenced sample: PBMCs. V and J are TRBV19 and TRBJ1-1, with TRBD1 matching over 9 bases. Here the CDR3 reads CASGTGRGNTEAFF. In DNA, the CDR3 is TGTGCCAGCGGGACAGGGAGAGGGAACACTGAAGCTTTCTTT.